Presented here are 3 T cell receptor beta chains from one specimen sequenced in a study of early T cells in non-severe SARS-CoV-2 infection. TCRdb re-analysed the 5' RACE reads in MiXCR, keeping a single row per CDR3 protein. The sample holds roughly 60,000 distinct CDR3 sequences, around 12% seen once. What was sequenced was whole blood. These receptors originate from an adult who was a healthcare worker with PCR-confirmed SARS-CoV-2 infection or an uninfected control (not recorded which).

This rearrangement joins TRBV4-1 to TRBJ2-1, with 7 bases that match TRBD2. Germline V gives CDR1 MGHRA, CDR2 YSYEKL. This CDR3 is 16 amino acids long. Trimming at V came to 1 base and at J to 3 bases, leaving 6 bases not matched to a gene. The CDR3 is CASSQGLSGVYNEQFF. CDR3 coding DNA: TGCGCCAGCAGCCAAGGTTTAAGCGGGGTCTACAATGAGCAGTTCTTC.

This clonotype was counted at least ten times. J is TRBJ2-7 and V is TRBV19; D possibly uses TRBD1 or TRBD2 (5 bases each). The CDR3 totals 16 residues. Per germline, CDR1 LNHDA and CDR2 SQIVND (reference sequence). Trimming cost V 4 bases and J 0 bases, with 16 bases left between them. The CDR3 protein is CASSKGTGLASYEQYF. In DNA, the CDR3 is TGTGCCAGTAGTAAAGGGACCGGGTTGGCCTCCTACGAGCAGTACTTC.

This clonotype was seen a handful of times. This sequence joins TRBV5-6 and TRBJ2-5; perhaps TRBD2 as D (5 bases). CDR1 and CDR2 (germline): SGHDT, YYEEEE. V was pared by 4 bases and J by 7 bases, with 29 bases between. The CDR3 runs to 18 residues. Written as DNA, the CDR3 is TGTGCCAGCAGCCGGGCACTTTCCGGGGTCCCGGGGAGTGGGACCCAGTACTTC. Amino acids: CASSRALSGVPGSGTQYF.